Listed here is a single TCR beta chain. Its specificity is not known. The data are from a study of T cell responses to AZD1222 COVID-19 vaccine. Regarding the study as a whole: Spike-specific TCR breadth and depth both grew after two AZD1222 doses. Females made up more of the donors, who were largely white British, and clonal diversity may have come out too low. CD4 TCRs covered the whole spike, strongest at regions 160-218 and 743-854. Unmutated variant regions are reportedly the target of nearly half of TCRs that are spike-specific.

Generated by immunoSEQ multiplex PCR, the TCRdb table keeps only in-frame clones and is missing some. The sample lists 250,000 to 300,000 clones, around 93% occurring once. The germline gives CDR1 SGHAT, CDR2 FQDESV (reference sequence). Trimming took 5 bases from V and 1 from J; bases not matched to a gene: 4. The CDR3 covers 16 residues. The material sequenced was peripheral blood, taken 28 days after the second AZD1222 dose. The source of this sequence is an adult who received the AZD1222 COVID-19 vaccine. This rearrangement joins TRBV11-1 to TRBJ2-7; 14 nucleotides align to TRBD2. The CDR3 here is CASSPRLAGGSYEQYF. For the CDR3, the DNA is TGTGCCAGCAGCCCCCGACTAGCGGGAGGGTCCTACGAGCAGTACTTC.